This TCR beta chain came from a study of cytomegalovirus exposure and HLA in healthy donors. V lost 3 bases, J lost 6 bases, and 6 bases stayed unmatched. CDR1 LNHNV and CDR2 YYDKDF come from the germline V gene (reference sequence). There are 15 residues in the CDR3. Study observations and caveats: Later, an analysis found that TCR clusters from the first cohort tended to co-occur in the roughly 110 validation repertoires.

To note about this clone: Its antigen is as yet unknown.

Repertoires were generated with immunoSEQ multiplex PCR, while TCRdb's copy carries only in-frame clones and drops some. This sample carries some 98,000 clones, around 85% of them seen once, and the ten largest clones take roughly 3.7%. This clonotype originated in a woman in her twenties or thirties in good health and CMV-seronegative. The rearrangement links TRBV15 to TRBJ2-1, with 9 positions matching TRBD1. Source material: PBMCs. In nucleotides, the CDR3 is TGTGCCACCAGCAGCGGGACAGGGTTAACCAATGAGCAGTTCTTC. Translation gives CATSSGTGLTNEQFF. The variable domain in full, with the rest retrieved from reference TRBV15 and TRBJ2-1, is DAMVIQNPRYQVTQFGKPVTLSCSQTLNHNVMYWYQQKSSQAPKLLFHYYDKDFNNEADTPDNFQSRRPNTSFCFLDIRSPGLGDTAMYLCATSSGTGLTNEQFFGPGTRLTVL.